Following are 22 T cell receptor beta chains from one sample sequenced in a study of blood T cell repertoires in COVID-19. Libraries were prepared by immunoSEQ multiplex PCR; TCRdb keeps only in-frame clonotypes and omits some of them. The sample shows 180,000 or so clones, roughly 76% of them seen only once. The sequenced sample was peripheral blood. These receptors came from a middle-aged woman with COVID-19, enrolled during active disease.

This sequence joins TRBV30 and TRBJ1-2; TRBD1 is a possible D gene (6 bases). Trimming left V 3 bases short and J 3 bases short, with 11 bases between. Germline-derived CDR1 and CDR2 are GTSNPN and SVGIG (reference sequence). The CDR3 contains 13 residues. The CDR3 DNA follows: TGTGCCTGGAGCTCCGGACAGTACTATGGCTACACCTTC. Translation: CAWSSGQYYGYTF.

The genes are TRBV18 and TRBJ1-4, with D perhaps TRBD1 (5 bases). Germline V CDR1 and CDR2: KGHSH, LQKENI. CDR3 length: 12 amino acids. V was cut by 3 bases and J by 15 bases, with 14 bases left in between. CDR3 coding DNA: TGTGCCAGCTCACCTGGCCGTCCGGGGGTGTTTTTT. Translated, it gives CASSPGRPGVFF.

The chain recombines TRBV2 with TRBJ2-7; no definite D call. Looked up from germline, CDR1 is SNHLY and CDR2 is FYNNEI. Trimming removed 4 bases from V and 1 base from J, with 8 bases in between. The CDR3 sequence is 13 residues long. The CDR3 region is CASSALGSYEQYF. The CDR3 nucleotides read TGTGCCAGCAGTGCCCTAGGTTCCTACGAGCAGTACTTC. Based on the CDR3 plus reference TRBV2 and TRBJ2-7, the full variable domain is EPEVTQTPSHQVTQMGQEVILRCVPISNHLYFYWYRQILGQKVEFLVSFYNNEISEKSEIFDDQFSVERPDGSNFTLKIRSTKLEDSAMYFCASSALGSYEQYFGPGTRLTVT.

This clone has more than one count but fewer than ten. The chain uses TRBV9 and TRBJ2-7, with TRBD1 matching over 9 bases. CDR3 length equals 14 residues. V shed 4 bases, J shed 2 bases, and the junction held 4 bases outside the gene matches. CDR1 and CDR2 (germline): SGDLS, YYNGEE. CDR3 protein: CASSWTGEPYEQYF. CDR3 bases: TGTGCCAGCAGCTGGACAGGGGAGCCCTACGAGCAGTACTTC.

CDR3: CSVEFASGSYEQYF. CDR3 coding DNA: TGCAGCGTTGAGTTCGCTAGCGGTTCCTACGAGCAGTACTTC. This sequence joins TRBV29-1 and TRBJ2-7; the match to TRBD2 covers 7 bases. CDR1 is SQVTM and CDR2 is ANQGSEA in the germline V gene. With V trimmed by 3 bases and J by 1 base, 6 bases remained unmatched. This CDR3 is 14 amino acids long.

The chain recombines TRBV7-9 with TRBJ2-2; D is ambiguous. The germline V gene encodes CDR1 SEHNR and CDR2 FQNEAQ (reference sequence). V lost 2 bases and J 5 bases, leaving 3 bases between the germline ends. The CDR3 is 12 amino acids. The CDR3 nucleotides are TGTGCCAGCAGCTTACCAACCGGGGAGCTGTTTTTT. Translation gives CASSLPTGELFF.

The rearrangement uses TRBV11-2 and TRBJ2-7, with 8 nucleotides matching TRBD1. CDR1 SGHAT and CDR2 FQNNGV come from the germline V gene. The CDR3 extends over 15 amino acids. V dropped 2 bases and J dropped 6; count of bases not matched to a gene: 9. For the CDR3, the DNA is TGTGCCAGCAGCTTAACCGGGACAGGCTTGGGCGAGCAGTACGTC. Translated: CASSLTGTGLGEQYV.

This chain connects TRBV3-1 (or the pseudogene TRBV3-2) to TRBJ1-2; possible D gene TRBD1, 6 bases. Germline V lookup: CDR1 LGHDT, CDR2 YNNKEL (reference sequence). There are 15 residues in the CDR3. Trimming removed 1 base from V and 4 bases from J, with 13 bases in between. The CDR3 sequence: CASSQVGGLGYGYTF. CDR3 in DNA: TGTGCCAGCAGCCAAGTGGGGGGGCTTGGCTATGGCTACACCTTC.

The chain joins TRBV7-8 to TRBJ2-7; possible D gene TRBD2, 7 bases. The length of the CDR3 is 14 residues. The V gene lost 1 base and the J gene lost 5 bases, with 12 bases spanning the gap. Germline-derived CDR1 and CDR2 are SGHVS and FQNEAQ. The CDR3 DNA reads TGTGCCAGCAGCTTAGGGGGGGCGGGGGACGAGCAGTACGTC. Translated: CASSLGGAGDEQYV.

This chain connects TRBV6-5 to TRBJ1-5; D gene unclear. Trimming cost V 4 bases and J 10 bases, with 11 bases left between them. The CDR3 length is 12 residues. CDR1 and CDR2 (germline): MNHEY, SVGAGI. CDR3 sequence reads: CASSSNMIPQHF. The CDR3 region has the DNA TGTGCCAGCAGTTCCAACATGATACCCCAGCATTTT.

The rearrangement joins TRBV6-5 to TRBJ1-5; possibly TRBD1 for D (5 bases). Germline-derived CDR1 and CDR2 are MNHEY and SVGAGI. The germline V and J ends were trimmed by 7 bases and 2 bases, with 12 bases remaining between them. The CDR3 contains 14 residues. The CDR3 DNA follows: TGTGCCAGCACGACAGAACGGGGCAATCAGCCCCAGCATTTT. As protein: CASTTERGNQPQHF.

The chain combines TRBV9 with TRBJ1-6; D is uncertain. This CDR3 is 15 amino acids long. Germline values: CDR1 SGDLS, CDR2 YYNGEE. Trimming shortened V by 0 bases and J by 9 bases, and 13 bases separated the two germline ends. CDR3 protein: CASSVDGGPGSPLHF. The CDR3 DNA is TGTGCCAGCAGCGTAGATGGCGGTCCTGGTTCACCCCTCCACTTT.

This chain connects TRBV3-1 (or the pseudogene TRBV3-2) to TRBJ2-7; 11 bases agree with TRBD2. The CDR3 runs to 18 residues. Per germline, CDR1 LGHDT and CDR2 YNNKEL (reference sequence). The trim removed 1 base at V and 1 base at J, leaving 9 bases unmatched. This CDR3 reads CASSQVGLAGGRSYEQYF. The DNA for the CDR3 is TGTGCCAGCAGCCAAGTTGGGCTAGCGGGAGGTAGGTCCTACGAGCAGTACTTC.

The chain employs TRBV18 and TRBJ2-1; perhaps TRBD1 as D (5 bases). Germline V CDR1 and CDR2: KGHSH, LQKENI. The CDR3 is 18 amino acids. V was cut by 4 bases and J by 8 bases, with 27 bases left in between. The CDR3 DNA follows: TGTGCCAGCTCACGCAGGCCGCTCGAAGGGGCCCCTGTAGATGAGCAGTTCTTC. Its translation: CASSRRPLEGAPVDEQFF.

This chain links TRBV15 with TRBJ1-5; 7 bases fit TRBD1. With V trimmed by 5 bases and J by 15 bases, 13 bases remained unmatched. Per the germline V gene, CDR1 is LNHNV and CDR2 is YYDKDF (reference sequence). This CDR3 spans 13 amino acids. CDR3 sequence: CATSVERQGLPHF. The CDR3 region has the DNA TGTGCCACCAGCGTCGAACGACAGGGCCTCCCGCATTTT.

This rearrangement joins TRBV11-2 to TRBJ1-5; no reliable D call. CDR1 and CDR2 from the germline V gene are SGHAT and FQNNGV. The V gene lost 5 bases and the J gene lost 0 bases, with 8 bases spanning the gap. CDR3 length equals 14 residues. CDR3 DNA: TGTGCCAGCAGCCCCGACAATAGCAATCAGCCCCAGCATTTT. Its translation: CASSPDNSNQPQHF.

The table lists this clone with a count of one. The CDR3 loop is CASSQEFPRNTEAFF. CDR3 bases: TGTGCCAGCAGCCAAGAATTTCCTCGGAACACTGAAGCTTTCTTT. The chain recombines TRBV14 with TRBJ1-1; no reliable D call. V was cut by 0 bases and J by 1 base, with 9 bases left in between. CDR1 and CDR2 from the germline V gene are SGHDN and FVKESK. The CDR3 runs 15 residues.

CDR3 protein: CASSLTWGLNTEAFF. In DNA form, the CDR3 reads TGTGCCAGCAGTCTGACGTGGGGGCTGAACACTGAAGCTTTCTTT. The chain employs TRBV6-5 and TRBJ1-1; D is possibly TRBD1 (6 bases). Germline-derived CDR1 and CDR2 are MNHEY and SVGAGI. The CDR3 is 15 amino acids. Deletions cut 5 bases from V and 0 bases from J, with 13 bases between.

This rearrangement joins TRBV19 to TRBJ1-3; D is possibly TRBD1 (5 bases). The V end lost 10 bases, the J end lost 0 bases, and 16 bases lay between the germline ends. Germline V lookup: CDR1 LNHDA, CDR2 SQIVND (reference sequence). The CDR3 runs 15 residues. CDR3 sequence (DNA): TGTGCCACTTCTGGGACTTTTGACTCTGGAAACACCATATATTTT. It codes for CATSGTFDSGNTIYF. Full variable domain (rest looked up from reference TRBV19 and TRBJ1-3): DGGITQSPKYLFRKEGQNVTLSCEQNLNHDAMYWYRQDPGQGLRLIYYSQIVNDFQKGDIAEGYSVSREKKESFPLTVTSAQKNPTAFYLCATSGTFDSGNTIYFGEGSWLTVV.

The sample holds a few counts of this clone. Other DNA sequences in this specimen translate into the identical CDR3. The J gene is TRBJ1-5, the V gene TRBV30; no definite D call. Germline values: CDR1 GTSNPN, CDR2 SVGIG (reference sequence). The V and J ends lost 5 bases and 1 base respectively, with 9 bases between them. The CDR3 contains 13 residues. The CDR3 bases are TGTGCCTGGGGTCGGGGAAGCAATCAGCCCCAGCATTTT. Protein product: CAWGRGSNQPQHF.

The chain carries TRBV7-2 and TRBJ2-1, with 7 bases that match TRBD1. Losses at the gene ends were 5 bases for V and 9 bases for J; bases not matched to a gene: 10. The CDR3 is made up of 14 amino acids. Germline CDR1 is SGHTA and CDR2 is FQGNSA. The CDR3, as DNA: TGTGCCAGCAGCCCAGGGACAGAATACTTTGAGCAGTTCTTC. This encodes CASSPGTEYFEQFF.

This rearrangement joins TRBV27 to TRBJ2-7; tentatively, D is TRBD1 (5 bases). The length of the CDR3 is 12 residues. V was pared by 5 bases and J by 4 bases, with 9 bases between. From germline, CDR1 is MNHEY and CDR2 SMNVEV (reference sequence). The CDR3 loop reads CASSLRGYEQYF. CDR3 nucleotides: TGTGCCAGCAGTCTAAGGGGTTACGAGCAGTACTTC.